The clone carrying this T cell receptor (beta chain) was observed many times. Germline CDR1 reads MNHEY; CDR2 reads SVGAGI. Deletions cut 2 bases from V and 5 bases from J, with 15 bases between. The CDR3 spans 15 residues. The data stem from a study of T cells in Graves' hyperthyroidism and ophthalmopathy. RNA transcripts were the template for amplifying TCR beta CDR3 regions. During a first-round RT-PCR of the TCR CDR3, the HTBI primer set was used. Each CDR3 protein is one row after TCRdb ran MiXCR on the multiplex PCR reads. The sample yields about 520,000 distinct CDR3 sequences, about 24% seen once.

This rearrangement joins TRBV6-5 to TRBJ2-5; perhaps D is TRBD1 or TRBD2 (6 bases each). The clonotype originates from a woman between 25 and 40 years old with Graves' ophthalmopathy. The sample was blood. CDR3 residues: CASSYTDGGGETQYF. CDR3 nucleotides: TGTGCCAGCAGTTACACTGACGGGGGCGGTGAGACCCAGTACTTC.